This paragraph covers one T cell receptor (beta chain) sequence. What it recognizes is unknown. 5'RACE template switching added a universal primer site and UMIs to TCR cDNA. MiXCR, applied by TCRdb to the 5' RACE reads, yields one record per CDR3 protein. The table lists under 250,000 distinct CDR3 sequences, approximately 3.2% of them singletons, with around 3% in the top ten. The data belong to a study of T cells after yellow fever vaccination. Notes on the study in general: FACS-sorted repertoires might harbor abundant contaminating clonotypes from the bulk population.

The ends lost 3 bases at V and 2 bases at J; junction bases unmatched: 2. This CDR3 region has 16 residues. CDR1 DFQATT and CDR2 SNEGSKA come from the germline V gene (reference sequence). This receptor was obtained from a man younger than 30 who received the YFV17D yellow fever vaccine. The source was CD4+ T cells sorted from PBMCs, collected 10 days after the yellow fever booster vaccination. The chain couples TRBV20-1 to TRBJ2-1, with TRBD2 identical over 15 bases. In DNA, the CDR3 is TGCAGTGCTAGGCGGACTAGCGGGGGGGCCTACAATGAGCAGTTCTTC. This encodes CSARRTSGGAYNEQFF.